This TCR beta chain was recovered during a study of vaccination effects on CD4 cells after COVID-19 (dated 2022 in TCRdb). For the wider study: Each participant received two doses of an mRNA SARS-CoV-2 vaccine, either BNT162b2 or mRNA-1273. The study compared SARS-CoV-2 spike-specific CD4+ TCR repertoires before and after mRNA vaccination in COVID-19 convalescent patients and infection-naive vaccine recipients. The Oncomine TCR Beta short-read assay on an Illumina iSeq 100 was used to sequence cultures from other donors in the study. Altogether, roughly 10 COVID-19 convalescent patients and several SARS-CoV-2-naive healthy vaccine recipients made up the full study. Study-wide findings and limitations: Only a small number of convalescent patients were included, and no early post-infection timepoints were available, which limited the study. Clones induced by infection and clones induced by vaccination both contracted markedly at late timepoints after vaccination, which fits with T cell responses waning over time. Among healthy vaccine recipients, nearly all vaccine-induced clones were SARS-CoV-2 mono-reactive, and just 1 of 255 was cross-reactive with common cold coronaviruses.

A word on this clone: The antigen this receptor binds is unknown. The record has no base qualities; no much larger clone is one base away.

V lost 1 base and J lost 2 bases; the stretch between them is 6 bases long. The CDR3 contains 14 residues, cysteine and phenylalanine counted. Only the CDR3 DNA is retained, 42 bases long and in frame from the first base. The germline V gene (reference sequence) specifies LNHNV as CDR1 and YYDKDF as CDR2. The ViraFEST assay stimulated PBMC with viral peptide pools and then used TCR sequencing to identify antigen-specific CD4+ T cell clonotypes by expansion. After 10 to 11 days of culture, CD4+ T cells were isolated with the EasySep CD4+ T cell isolation kit. Negative nucleocapsid antibody results before and after vaccination confirmed that the healthy vaccine recipients had no prior SARS-CoV-2 infection. Approximately 2 million PBMC per well were cultured in IMDM with around 5% human AB serum, 9 to 10 IU/ml IL-2 and gentamicin, plus 10 ug/ml peptides. On days 3 and 7, half of the culture medium was replaced with fresh IL-2-containing medium. Unless noted otherwise, every peptide stimulation condition was grown in triplicate wells. PBMC were separated from whole blood using Ficoll-Paque Plus gradient centrifugation and were then either cryopreserved at -140C or used fresh. The spike proteins of SARS-CoV-2 and of the common cold coronaviruses HCoV-NL63, HCoV-OC43 and HCoV-229E were spanned by overlapping peptide pools. The QIAamp micro DNA kit was used to extract genomic DNA from the cultured CD4+ T cells.

Libraries were prepared through the immunoSEQ multiplex PCR assay. DNA from the CD4+ T cells that had been cultured and isolated underwent TCR beta CDR3 sequencing. Concerning the study's data processing: The analysis removed non-productive TCR sequences, trimmed reads to the CDR3 region, and retained only CDR3s that were 7 or more amino acids long. The MANAFEST web app was used to pick out antigen-specific clonotypes by comparing their expansion in peptide wells with that in reference cultures. To be called positive, a clone needed expansion at FDR<0.05 compared with the reference and with all other wells, an odds ratio greater than 5, and a frequency greater than 0.1% in two replicate wells. Cross-reactive clonotypes were defined as significantly expanded in SARS-CoV-2 spike wells and in at least one common cold coronavirus spike condition. CDR3 similarity was assessed by Levenshtein distance using the stringdist R package, and unrooted trees were constructed with ape in R 3.6.1. TCRdb re-hosts the immuneACCESS table, in-frame sequences only. Its copies lack some clones; in the studies checked, an unresolved V gene accounts for under half of them, and the cause for the rest is not known. V, J and clone size were drawn from that table, and D and trimming were deduced from the DNA. The sample contains about 41,000 clones, approximately 80% of them found a single time. The ten largest account for 2.9% of the sample.

Sequencing used CD4+ T cells from PBMCs cultured with HCoV-NL63 spike peptides, obtained before COVID-19 vaccination. The cell subset or site label corresponds to: HCoV-NL63 spike overlapping peptide pool stimulation. This sequence was found in a human donor who received a COVID-19 vaccine. The chain is made from TRBV15 and TRBJ1-3; the D gene cannot be named for sure. The CDR3: CATSRGGPGNTIYF. The DNA sequence follows: TGTGCCACCAGCAGAGGTGGGCCTGGAAACACCATATATTTT. Joined to the reference TRBV15 and TRBJ1-3 proteins, this CDR3 gives the full variable domain: DAMVIQNPRYQVTQFGKPVTLSCSQTLNHNVMYWYQQKSSQAPKLLFHYYDKDFNNEADTPDNFQSRRPNTSFCFLDIRSPGLGDTAMYLCATSRGGPGNTIYFGEGSWLTVV.